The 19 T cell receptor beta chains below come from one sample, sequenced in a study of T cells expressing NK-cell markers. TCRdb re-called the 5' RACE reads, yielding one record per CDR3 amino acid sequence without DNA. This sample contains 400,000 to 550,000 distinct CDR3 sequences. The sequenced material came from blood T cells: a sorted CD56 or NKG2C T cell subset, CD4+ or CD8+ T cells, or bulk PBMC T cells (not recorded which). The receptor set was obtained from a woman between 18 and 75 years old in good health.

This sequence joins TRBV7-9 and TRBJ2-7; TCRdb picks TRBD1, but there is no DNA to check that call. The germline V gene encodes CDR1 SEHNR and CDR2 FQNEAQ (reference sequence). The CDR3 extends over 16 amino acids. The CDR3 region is CASSSPAQGVSYEQYF.

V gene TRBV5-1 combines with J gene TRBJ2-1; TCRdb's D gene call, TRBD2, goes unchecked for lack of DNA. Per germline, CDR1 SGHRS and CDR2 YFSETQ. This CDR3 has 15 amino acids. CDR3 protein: CASSSGTSGLNEQFF.

This CDR3 is CASRGQTYEQYF. The chain uses TRBV7-9 and TRBJ2-7. The CDR3 runs to 12 residues. Per the germline V gene, CDR1 is SEHNR and CDR2 is FQNEAQ (reference sequence). Using reference TRBV7-9 and TRBJ2-7 for the parts outside the CDR3, the full variable domain is DTGVSQNPRHKITKRGQNVTFRCDPISEHNRLYWYRQTLGQGPEFLTYFQNEAQLEKSRLLSDRFSAERPKGSFSTLEIQRTEQGDSAMYLCASRGQTYEQYFGPGTRLTVT.

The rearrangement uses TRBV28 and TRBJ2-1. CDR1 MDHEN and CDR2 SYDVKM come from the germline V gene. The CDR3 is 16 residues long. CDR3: CASSLVIGGYYNEQFF. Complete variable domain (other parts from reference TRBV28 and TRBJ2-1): DVKVTQSSRYLVKRTGEKVFLECVQDMDHENMFWYRQDPGLGLRLIYFSYDVKMKEKGDIPEGYSVSREKKERFSLILESASTNQTSMYLCASSLVIGGYYNEQFFGPGTRLTVL.

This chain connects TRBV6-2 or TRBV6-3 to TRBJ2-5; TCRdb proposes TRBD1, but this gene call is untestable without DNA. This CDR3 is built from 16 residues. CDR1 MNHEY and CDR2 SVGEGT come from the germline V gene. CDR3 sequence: CASSYDGTRPQETQYF.

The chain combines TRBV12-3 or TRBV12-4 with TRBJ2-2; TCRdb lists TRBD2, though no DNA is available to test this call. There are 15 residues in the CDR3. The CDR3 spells CASSPYLEGTGELFF.

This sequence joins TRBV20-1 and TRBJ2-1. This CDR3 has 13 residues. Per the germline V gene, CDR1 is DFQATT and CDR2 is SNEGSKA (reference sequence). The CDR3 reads CSALSDGDNEQFF.

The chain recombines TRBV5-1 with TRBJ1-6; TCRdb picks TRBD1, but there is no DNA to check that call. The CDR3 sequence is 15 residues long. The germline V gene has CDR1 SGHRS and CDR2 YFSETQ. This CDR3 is CASSFRDSGPTPLHF.

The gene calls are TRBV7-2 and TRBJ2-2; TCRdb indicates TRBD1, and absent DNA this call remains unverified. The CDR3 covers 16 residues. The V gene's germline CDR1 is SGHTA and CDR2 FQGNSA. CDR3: CASSLDRARDTGELFF.

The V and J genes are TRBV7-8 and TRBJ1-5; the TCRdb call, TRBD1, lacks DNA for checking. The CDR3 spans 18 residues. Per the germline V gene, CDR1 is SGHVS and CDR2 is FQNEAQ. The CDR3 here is CASSSPQGAGNNNQPQHF.

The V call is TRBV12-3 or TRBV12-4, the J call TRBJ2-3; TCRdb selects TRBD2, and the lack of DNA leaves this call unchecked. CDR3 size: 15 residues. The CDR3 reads CASRPTSGSSDTQYF.

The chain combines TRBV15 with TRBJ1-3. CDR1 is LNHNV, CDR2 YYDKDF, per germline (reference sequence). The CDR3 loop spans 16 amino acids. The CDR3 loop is CATSSWSRLSGNTIYF. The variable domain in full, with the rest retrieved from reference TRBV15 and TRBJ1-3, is DAMVIQNPRYQVTQFGKPVTLSCSQTLNHNVMYWYQQKSSQAPKLLFHYYDKDFNNEADTPDNFQSRRPNTSFCFLDIRSPGLGDTAMYLCATSSWSRLSGNTIYFGEGSWLTVV.

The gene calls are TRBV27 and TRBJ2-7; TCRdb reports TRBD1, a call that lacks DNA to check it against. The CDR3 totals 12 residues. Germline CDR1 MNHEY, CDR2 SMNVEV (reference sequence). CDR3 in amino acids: CASSFMGDPPSF.

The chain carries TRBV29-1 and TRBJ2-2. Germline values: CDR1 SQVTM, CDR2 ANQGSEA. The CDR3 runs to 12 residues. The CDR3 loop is CSVVRDTGELFF.

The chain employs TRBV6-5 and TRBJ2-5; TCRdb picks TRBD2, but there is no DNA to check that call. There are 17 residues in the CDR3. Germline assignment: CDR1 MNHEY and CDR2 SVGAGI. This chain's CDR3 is CASSYSDRTSGKETQYF.

The CDR3 spells CASSQDYWPEPHEQFF. The V gene is TRBV4-3, the J gene TRBJ2-1. From germline, CDR1 is LGHNA and CDR2 YSLEER. The CDR3 runs 16 residues.

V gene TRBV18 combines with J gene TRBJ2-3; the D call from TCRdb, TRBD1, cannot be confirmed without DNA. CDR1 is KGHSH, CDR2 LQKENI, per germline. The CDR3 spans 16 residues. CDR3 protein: CASSPPGTQKTDTQYF.

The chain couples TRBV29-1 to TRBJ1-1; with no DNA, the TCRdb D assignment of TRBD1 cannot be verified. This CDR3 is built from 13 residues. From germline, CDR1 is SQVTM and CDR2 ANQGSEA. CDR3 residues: CSAGQEWDTEAFF.

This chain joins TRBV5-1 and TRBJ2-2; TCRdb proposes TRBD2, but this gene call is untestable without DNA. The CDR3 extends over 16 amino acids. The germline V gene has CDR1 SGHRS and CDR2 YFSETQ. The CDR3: CASSLVAGVVAGELFF. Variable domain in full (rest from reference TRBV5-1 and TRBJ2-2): KAGVTQTPRYLIKTRGQQVTLSCSPISGHRSVSWYQQTPGQGLQFLFEYFSETQRNKGNFPGRFSGRQFSNSRSEMNVSTLELGDSALYLCASSLVAGVVAGELFFGEGSRLTVL.